This note documents a single T cell receptor (beta chain) sequence. Its cognate antigen is unknown. There were likely unrecorded immune exposures, though donors were nominally healthy when sampled. This record comes from a study of cytomegalovirus exposure and HLA in healthy donors. Study-level results: Common viral pathogens were later found to be apparently linked to several of the most significant clusters. Clonal expansion, a later analysis showed, was greater in HLA-associated TCR beta chains than in equally common others. In vitro, a few CMV-associated chains proved specific for CMV antigens.

The ends lost 4 bases at V and 9 bases at J; junction bases unmatched: 5. CDR1 and CDR2 (germline): SGHTA, FQGNSA. The CDR3 contains 14 residues. PCR amplification relied on 60 Vbeta primers (plus 13 Jbeta primers). TCRdb's copy holds only in-frame clones and misses some; the assay was immunoSEQ multiplex PCR. This sample has about 93,000 clones, with around 77% found just once. This clonotype was obtained from a man aged 25 to 45 in good health and CMV-seronegative. The chain recombines TRBV7-2 with TRBJ1-6, with 8 nucleotides matching TRBD1. The sample comprised PBMCs. The CDR3 DNA follows: TGTGCCAGCAGCTCAGGACAGGGAACTTCACCCCTCCACTTT. Translation: CASSSGQGTSPLHF.